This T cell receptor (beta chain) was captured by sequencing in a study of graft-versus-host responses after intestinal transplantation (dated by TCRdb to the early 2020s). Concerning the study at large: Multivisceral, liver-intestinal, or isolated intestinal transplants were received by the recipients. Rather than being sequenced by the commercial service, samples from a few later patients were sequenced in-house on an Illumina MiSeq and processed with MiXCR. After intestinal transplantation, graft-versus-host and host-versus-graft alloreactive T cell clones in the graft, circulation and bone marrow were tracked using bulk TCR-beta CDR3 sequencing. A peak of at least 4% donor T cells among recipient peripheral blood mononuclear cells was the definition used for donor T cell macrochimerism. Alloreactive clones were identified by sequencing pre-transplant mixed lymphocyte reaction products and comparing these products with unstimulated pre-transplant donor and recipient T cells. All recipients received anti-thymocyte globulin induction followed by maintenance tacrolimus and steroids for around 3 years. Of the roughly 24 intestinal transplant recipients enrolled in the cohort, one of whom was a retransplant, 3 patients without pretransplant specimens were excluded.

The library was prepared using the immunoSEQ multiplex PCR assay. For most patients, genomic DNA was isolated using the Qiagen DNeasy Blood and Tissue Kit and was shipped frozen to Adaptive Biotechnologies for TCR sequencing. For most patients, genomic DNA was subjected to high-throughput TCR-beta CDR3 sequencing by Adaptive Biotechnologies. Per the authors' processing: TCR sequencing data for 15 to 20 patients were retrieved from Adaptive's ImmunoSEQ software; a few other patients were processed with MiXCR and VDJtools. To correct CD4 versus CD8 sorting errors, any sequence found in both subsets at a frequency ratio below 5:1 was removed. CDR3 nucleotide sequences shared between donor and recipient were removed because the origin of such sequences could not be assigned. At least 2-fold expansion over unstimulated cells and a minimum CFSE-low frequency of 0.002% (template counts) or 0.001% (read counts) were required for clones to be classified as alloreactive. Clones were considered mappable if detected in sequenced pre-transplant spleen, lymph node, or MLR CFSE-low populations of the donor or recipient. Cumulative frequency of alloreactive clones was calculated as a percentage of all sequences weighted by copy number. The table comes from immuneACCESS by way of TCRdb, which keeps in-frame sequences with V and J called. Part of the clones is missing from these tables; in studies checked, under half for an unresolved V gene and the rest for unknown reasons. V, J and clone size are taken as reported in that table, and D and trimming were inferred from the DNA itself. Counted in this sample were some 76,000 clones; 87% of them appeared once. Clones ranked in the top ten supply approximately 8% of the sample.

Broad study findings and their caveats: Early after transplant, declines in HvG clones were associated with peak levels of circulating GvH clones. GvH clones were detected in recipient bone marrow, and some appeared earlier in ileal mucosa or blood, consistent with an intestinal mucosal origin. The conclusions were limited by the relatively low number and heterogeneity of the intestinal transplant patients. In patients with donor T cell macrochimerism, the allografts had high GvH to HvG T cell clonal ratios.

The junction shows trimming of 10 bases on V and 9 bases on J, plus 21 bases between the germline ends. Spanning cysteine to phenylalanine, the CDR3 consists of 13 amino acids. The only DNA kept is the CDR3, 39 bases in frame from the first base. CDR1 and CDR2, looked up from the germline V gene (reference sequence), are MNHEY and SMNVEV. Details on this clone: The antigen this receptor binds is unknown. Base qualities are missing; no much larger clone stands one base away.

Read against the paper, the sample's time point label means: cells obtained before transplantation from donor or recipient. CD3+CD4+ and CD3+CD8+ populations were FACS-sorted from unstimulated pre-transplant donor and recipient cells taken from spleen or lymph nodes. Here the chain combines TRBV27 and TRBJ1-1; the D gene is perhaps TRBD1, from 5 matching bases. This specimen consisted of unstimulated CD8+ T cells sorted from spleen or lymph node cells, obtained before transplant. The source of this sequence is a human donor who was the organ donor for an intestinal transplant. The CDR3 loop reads CATRTSVSGQAFF. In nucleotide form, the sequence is TGTGCCACCAGAACCTCCGTTTCGGGGCAAGCTTTCTTT.